Sequencing of this T cell receptor beta chain was carried out in a study of blood T cell repertoires in COVID-19. Across the whole study: Material from acute and convalescent COVID-19 was sourced from the United States, Italy and Spain.

The protocol was immunoSEQ multiplex PCR, while the TCRdb copy is restricted to in-frame clones and leaves out a portion. The repertoire holds 90,000 to 100,000 clones, with roughly 89% as singletons. Trimming removed 6 bases at V and 5 bases at J, with 19 bases between. The CDR3 totals 16 residues. CDR1 and CDR2 from the germline V gene are SGHVS and FQNEAQ. The sequencing sample was made of peripheral blood. The origin of this receptor is a man in his 70s with active or convalescent COVID-19. This rearrangement joins TRBV7-8 to TRBJ2-2; possibly TRBD1 for D (6 bases). The CDR3 nucleotides are TGTGCCAGCAGTCCGACAGACAGGTTGCGAACCGGGGAGCTGTTTTTT. The encoded protein is CASSPTDRLRTGELFF.